This T cell receptor (beta chain) comes out of a study of shared clonotypes between healthy human individuals. Germline assignment: CDR1 SGHAT and CDR2 FQNNGV. This CDR3 spans 14 amino acids. V dropped 3 bases and J dropped 5 bases, with 13 bases sitting between them. General study results and limits: Generally, naive subsets came out with larger estimated richness than memory subsets.

Using immunoSEQ multiplex PCR, the repertoire was profiled, and TCRdb retains in-frame clones only, with some absent. The data contain more than 90,000 clones, around two thirds of them seen just once; the ten biggest clones take up roughly 40%. This clone was counted ten times or more. Its antigen is unidentified. The chain couples TRBV11-2 to TRBJ2-5, with D perhaps matching TRBD1 (6 bases). Sequenced sample: memory CD8+ T cells sorted from blood. The subset: CD45RO+ cells pooled with CCR7-negative TemRA cells. The clonotype was recovered from a man aged 25-45 years in good health. CDR3 sequence reads: CASSFRTEEETQYF. The CDR3 DNA follows: TGTGCCAGCAGCTTCCGGACAGAAGAGGAGACCCAGTACTTC. Combining the CDR3 with reference TRBV11-2 and TRBJ2-5 gives the whole variable domain EAGVAQSPRYKIIEKRQSVAFWCNPISGHATLYWYQQILGQGPKLLIQFQNNGVVDDSQLPKDRFSAERLKGVDSTLKIQPAKLEDSAVYLCASSFRTEEETQYFGPGTRLLVL.